This T cell receptor beta chain was observed in a study of CD8 T cells in Susac syndrome. With random hexamers, reverse transcription was performed on about 0.45 to 1 ug of RNA. The method of amplification for TCR beta CDR3 was immunoSEQ multiplex PCR, covering 54 Vbeta and 13 Jbeta. TCRdb reanalysed the immunoSEQ multiplex PCR reads using MiXCR and keeps one entry per CDR3 protein. The sample records under 200,000 distinct CDR3 sequences, 85% to 95% being singletons. CD8+ and CD4+ T cells from blood underwent TCR beta sequencing, which was carried out in a high-throughput format. It was healthy donors who served as the controls, matched for age and sex. The sample was CD4+ T cells from PBMCs. This clonotype originated in a human donor in good health.

The CDR3 coding sequence is TGTGCCAGCAGCCCTTCATTTCAAGCATCCGAGCAGTACTTC. Its translation: CASSPSFQASEQYF. The chain is built from TRBV7-2 and TRBJ2-7; D ambiguous. The CDR3 sequence is 14 residues long. The germline V gene has CDR1 SGHTA and CDR2 FQGNSA. V was clipped by 5 bases and J by 6 bases, with 17 bases between them.